This note documents a single T cell receptor beta chain sequence. Sequencing was performed with immunoSEQ multiplex PCR; in TCRdb, only in-frame clones are kept and a portion is missing. Of about 92,000 clones in the sample, about three quarters were seen once. This CDR3 has 13 residues. V lost 4 bases and J lost 2; bases outside the gene matches: 1. From germline, CDR1 is MDHEN and CDR2 SYDVKM. The data derive from a study of blood T cell repertoires in COVID-19. V usage is TRBV28 and J usage is TRBJ2-5; 7 bases line up with TRBD1. Material: peripheral blood. This TCR was recovered from a man aged 45-60 years who had recovered from COVID-19. CDR3 protein: CASSWGQQETQYF. CDR3 DNA: TGTGCCAGCAGTTGGGGACAGCAAGAGACCCAGTACTTC.